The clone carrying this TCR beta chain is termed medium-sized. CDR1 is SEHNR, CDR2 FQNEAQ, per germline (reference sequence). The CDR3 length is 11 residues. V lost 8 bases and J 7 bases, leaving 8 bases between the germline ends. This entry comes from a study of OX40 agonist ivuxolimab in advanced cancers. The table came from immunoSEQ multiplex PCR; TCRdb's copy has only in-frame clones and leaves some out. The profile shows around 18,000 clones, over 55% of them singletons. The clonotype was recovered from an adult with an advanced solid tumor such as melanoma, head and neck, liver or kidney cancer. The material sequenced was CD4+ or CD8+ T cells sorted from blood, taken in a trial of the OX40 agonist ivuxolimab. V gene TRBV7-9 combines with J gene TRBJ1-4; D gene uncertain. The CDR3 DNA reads TGTGCCAGCGGTAGGAGTGAAAAACTGTTTTTT. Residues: CASGRSEKLFF. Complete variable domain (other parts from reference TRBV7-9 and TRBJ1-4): DTGVSQNPRHKITKRGQNVTFRCDPISEHNRLYWYRQTLGQGPEFLTYFQNEAQLEKSRLLSDRFSAERPKGSFSTLEIQRTEQGDSAMYLCASGRSEKLFFGSGTQLSVL.